Listed below are T cell receptor beta chains from one sample, sequenced in a study of T cells in Graves' hyperthyroidism and ophthalmopathy. One entry per CDR3 protein, called by TCRdb with MiXCR from the multiplex PCR reads. In the table there are hundreds of thousands of distinct CDR3 sequences, 35% to 55% of which are singletons. Sequenced input: peripheral blood or thyroid tissue (not recorded which). These receptors all stem from a woman aged 18-29 years with Graves' hyperthyroidism. Each CDR3 is given with its conserved first and last residue. A D gene is named only where the DNA matches it firmly. Expanded clones are given a class, and other clones once, few, many or no size at all.

clone_size	d_call	j_call	v_call	cdr3_aa	cdr3_nt
few	.	TRBJ1-1	TRBV7-3	CASSLGGGVPLAFF	TGTGCCAGCAGCTTGGGGGGGGGCGTCCCGCTCGCTTTCTTT
few	.	TRBJ2-3	TRBV2	CGRAESFDTQYF	TGTGGCCGAGCGGAGTCCTTCGATACGCAGTATTTT
.	.	TRBJ1-1	TRBV10-3	CASSSPSRTEAFF	TGTGCCAGCAGTTCCCCCTCCCGCACTGAAGCTTTCTTT
.	.	TRBJ2-7	TRBV20-1	CSARVTEASYEQYF	TGCAGTGCTAGAGTTACAGAAGCCTCCTACGAGCAGTACTTC
few	TRBD2	TRBJ2-2	TRBV5-6	CASSSEGLAGTGELFF	TGTGCCAGCAGTTCTGAAGGACTAGCGGGAACCGGGGAGCTGTTTTTT
few	.	TRBJ2-5	TRBV4-3	CASSQAGAGTQYF	TGCGCCAGCAGCCAAGCCGGGGCCGGGACCCAGTACTTC
.	.	TRBJ1-1	TRBV2	CASSTPTDLQGEAFF	TGTGCCAGCAGCACCCCGACGGACCTGCAGGGAGAAGCTTTCTTT
.	.	TRBJ1-1	TRBV12-3/TRBV12-4	CASRWGERTEAFF	TGTGCCAGCAGATGGGGGGAGCGCACTGAAGCTTTCTTT
.	.	TRBJ2-1	TRBV2	CASLGNEQFF	TGTGCCAGCCTAGGTAATGAGCAGTTCTTC
.	.	TRBJ1-3	TRBV24-1	CATSDWRRGNTIYF	TGTGCCACCAGTGATTGGAGAAGGGGGAACACCATATATTTT
few	TRBD2	TRBJ2-5	TRBV9	CASSPRLAGDIETQYF	TGTGCCAGCAGCCCAAGACTAGCGGGAGACATAGAGACCCAGTACTTC
.	.	TRBJ2-7	TRBV12-3/TRBV12-4	CASGLTLRSYEQYF	TGTGCTAGTGGGCTGACCCTAAGGTCCTACGAGCAGTACTTC
.	TRBD1	TRBJ2-5	TRBV20-1	CSATGTGSAETQYF	TGCAGTGCCACCGGGACAGGGTCCGCAGAGACCCAGTACTTC
once	.	TRBJ2-7	TRBV7-3	CASSPGALGEQYF	TGTGCCAGCAGCCCGGGAGCCTTGGGCGAGCAGTACTTC
few	.	TRBJ1-4	TRBV9	CASSQKGPVEKLFF	TGTGCCAGCAGCCAAAAAGGGCCGGTTGAAAAACTGTTTTTT
.	.	TRBJ2-3	TRBV20-1	CSARDPRESTDTQYF	TGCAGTGCTAGAGATCCGAGGGAGAGCACAGATACGCAGTATTTT
few	.	TRBJ2-7	TRBV12-3/TRBV12-4	CASSQTSPYEQYF	TGTGCCAGCAGTCAGACTAGTCCCTACGAGCAGTACTTC
few	TRBD1	TRBJ1-6	TRBV7-9	CASSSRGLGSPLHF	TGTGCCAGCAGCTCCAGGGGGCTGGGTTCACCCCTCCACTTT
many	.	TRBJ1-1	TRBV25-1	CASSSRGTANTEAFF	TGTGCCAGCAGCTCCCGGGGGACGGCGAACACTGAAGCTTTCTTT
.	TRBD1	TRBJ1-2	TRBV29-1	CSETTGQSYGYTF	TGCAGCGAAACTACGGGACAGAGCTATGGCTACACCTTC
once	TRBD1	TRBJ1-1	TRBV10-3	CAISAAQGATEAFF	TGTGCCATCAGTGCTGCGCAGGGGGCCACTGAAGCTTTCTTT
.	.	TRBJ2-5	TRBV2	CASSDRASQETQYF	TGTGCCAGCAGTGACAGGGCCAGCCAAGAGACCCAGTACTTC
few	.	TRBJ1-1	TRBV7-9	CASSVYRAGNTEAFF	TGTGCCAGCAGCGTCTACAGGGCAGGGAACACTGAAGCTTTCTTT
.	.	TRBJ1-2	TRBV7-9	CASSLGFGLTSANYGYTF	TGTGCCAGCAGCTTAGGGTTCGGGCTGACTTCAGCTAACTATGGCTACACCTTC
.	.	TRBJ1-1	TRBV5-1	CASSLTGLYTEAFF	TGCGCCAGCAGCTTAACAGGGTTATACACTGAAGCTTTCTTT
.	.	TRBJ1-6	TRBV11-2	CASSAGRGNAWGGYNSPLHF	TGTGCCAGCAGTGCTGGGAGGGGTAACGCCTGGGGTGGCTATAATTCACCCCTCCACTTT
.	.	TRBJ2-6	TRBV20-1	CSARAASGANVLAF	TGCAGTGCTAGAGCGGCCTCTGGGGCCAACGTCCTGGCTTTC
.	TRBD2	TRBJ2-7	TRBV20-1	CSARLAGGVSYEQYF	TGCAGTGCTCGACTAGCGGGAGGGGTCTCCTACGAGCAGTACTTC
.	TRBD2	TRBJ2-6	TRBV19	CASSTGGGPGGANVLTF	TGTGCCAGTAGTACCGGGGGAGGGCCTGGTGGGGCCAACGTCCTGACTTTC
once	.	TRBJ2-5	TRBV25-1	CASTGWGQGETQYF	TGTGCCAGCACTGGTTGGGGGCAGGGAGAGACCCAGTACTTC
many	.	TRBJ1-1	TRBV12-3/TRBV12-4	CASSWGGGNTEAFF	TGTGCCAGCAGTTGGGGAGGTGGGAACACTGAAGCTTTCTTT
.	.	TRBJ1-6	TRBV25-1	CASRGTSNSPLHF	TGTGCCAGCAGGGGTACCTCTAATTCACCCCTCCACTTT
.	.	TRBJ2-5	TRBV14	CASSQGGRGDQPQYF	TGTGCCAGCAGCCAGGGGGGCAGGGGGGATCAGCCCCAGTACTTC
.	.	TRBJ2-7	TRBV15	CATSSLGTAYEQYF	TGTGCCACCAGCAGCTTAGGGACGGCCTACGAGCAGTACTTC
.	TRBD2	TRBJ2-7	TRBV29-1	CSTGGTSGSYEQYF	TGCAGCACCGGGGGGACTAGCGGGAGCTACGAGCAGTACTTC
.	.	TRBJ2-1	TRBV2	CGGSYNEQFF	TGTGGGGGGAGCTACAATGAGCAGTTCTTC
once	.	TRBJ1-3	TRBV19	CASSAPNTIYF	TGTGCCAGTAGTGCACCAAACACCATATATTTT
.	.	TRBJ1-2	TRBV7-2	CASSLGPTNYGYTF	TGTGCCAGCAGCTTGGGCCCCACCAACTATGGCTACACCTTC
few	.	TRBJ2-7	TRBV9	CASSVDPVNYEQYF	TGTGCCAGCAGCGTAGACCCAGTCAACTACGAGCAGTACTTC
once	.	TRBJ2-5	TRBV24-1	CATSDPREGGQPQYF	TGTGCCACCAGTGATCCGCGCGAGGGTGGTCAGCCCCAGTACTTC
many	.	TRBJ1-5	TRBV24-1	CATSDNGRGGNQPQHF	TGTGCCACCAGTGATAACGGCCGAGGGGGCAATCAGCCCCAGCATTTT
.	.	TRBJ2-5	TRBV20-1	CSASPGLEETQYF	TGCAGTGCCTCCCCGGGGCTGGAAGAGACCCAGTACTTC